This T cell receptor beta chain was sequenced for a study of neoadjuvant nivolumab and ipilimumab in lung cancer. About this clone itself: Its target is unknown.

TCRdb's table, derived via immunoSEQ multiplex PCR, lists solely in-frame clones and lacks some. The top ten hold around 2% of the sample, which has 25,000 to 35,000 clones, more than 85% seen once. Germline V lookup: CDR1 SQVTM, CDR2 ANQGSEA. V dropped 7 bases and J dropped 0 bases, with 15 bases sitting between them. CDR3 length: 14 amino acids. Points from the study as a whole: TCR richness and clonality were higher in tumors than adjacent uninvolved lung. Only two of four nivolumab-treated tumors gained richness and clonality by surgery.

The chain combines TRBV29-1 with TRBJ1-1; tentatively, D is TRBD1 (6 bases). Source: peripheral blood, taken after neoadjuvant nivolumab, alone or with ipilimumab, at or shortly before surgery. The clonotype was recovered from an adult with non-small cell lung cancer. This CDR3 reads CSAAGGRMNTEAFF. CDR3 DNA sequence: TGCAGCGCCGCCGGGGGGCGGATGAACACTGAAGCTTTCTTT.